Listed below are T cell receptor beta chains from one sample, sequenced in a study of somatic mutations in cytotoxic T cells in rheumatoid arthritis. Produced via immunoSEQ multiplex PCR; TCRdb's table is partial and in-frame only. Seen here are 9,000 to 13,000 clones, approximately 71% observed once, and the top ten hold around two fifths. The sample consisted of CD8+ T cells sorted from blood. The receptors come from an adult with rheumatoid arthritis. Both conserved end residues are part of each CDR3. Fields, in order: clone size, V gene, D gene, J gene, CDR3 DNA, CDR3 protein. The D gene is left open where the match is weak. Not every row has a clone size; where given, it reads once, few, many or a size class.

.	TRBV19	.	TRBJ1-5	TGTGCCAGTAGTGGGTCTAGTCCTCAGCCCCAGCATTTT	CASSGSSPQPQHF
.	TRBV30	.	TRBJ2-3	TGTGCCTGGAATCGTGGGGGCACAGATACGCAGTATTTT	CAWNRGGTDTQYF
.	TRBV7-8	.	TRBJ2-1	TGTGCCAGCTCGAACCGGGGGCCCTACAATGAGCAGTTCTTC	CASSNRGPYNEQFF
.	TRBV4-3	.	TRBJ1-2	TGCGCCAGCAGCCAAGATCTGGGGCTTCTCGATGGCTACACCTTC	CASSQDLGLLDGYTF
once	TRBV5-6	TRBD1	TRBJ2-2	TGTGCCAGCAGCCTCAGGACAGGGAGGACCGGGGAGCTGTTTTTT	CASSLRTGRTGELFF
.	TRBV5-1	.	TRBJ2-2	TGCGCCAGCAGCTTGCCCGACACCGGGGAGCTGTTTTTT	CASSLPDTGELFF
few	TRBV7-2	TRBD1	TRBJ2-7	TGTGCCAGCAGGGTCTCCGGGACAGGGGCCTACGAGCAGTACTTC	CASRVSGTGAYEQYF
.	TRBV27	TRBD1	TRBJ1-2	TGTGCCAGCAGTTTCCTCGACAGGGGGTTTAACTATGGCTACACCTTC	CASSFLDRGFNYGYTF
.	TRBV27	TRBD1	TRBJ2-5	TGTGCCAGCAGTCCCTGGACAGGGGGGAGTGAGACCCAGTACTTC	CASSPWTGGSETQYF
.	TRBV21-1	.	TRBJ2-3	TGTGCCAGCAGCAAAGTGGCAGCCACAGATACGCAGTATTTT	CASSKVAATDTQYF
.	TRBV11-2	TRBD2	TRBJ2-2	TGTGCCAGCAGCGGAGGGACTAGCGGATACACCGGGGAGCTGTTTTTT	CASSGGTSGYTGELFF
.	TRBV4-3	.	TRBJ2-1	TGCGCCAGCAGCCAAGAAAGAAAGTCCTACAATGAGCAGTTCTTC	CASSQERKSYNEQFF
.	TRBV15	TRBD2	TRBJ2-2	TGTGCCACCAGCCCCCTGGGGGGCGGGGGGGTCGCCGGGGAGCTGTTTTTT	CATSPLGGGGVAGELFF
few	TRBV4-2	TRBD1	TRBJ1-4	TGTGCCAGCAGCCAGTCGACAGGGGTGGCTGAAAAACTGTTTTTT	CASSQSTGVAEKLFF
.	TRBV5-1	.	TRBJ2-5	TGCGCCAGCAGCTTCGCGGTTGGCCAAGAGACCCAGTACTTC	CASSFAVGQETQYF
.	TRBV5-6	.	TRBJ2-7	TGTGCCAGCAGCTTAGTATGGGGCCACGAGCAGTACTTC	CASSLVWGHEQYF
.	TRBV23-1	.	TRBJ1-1	TGCGCCAGCAGTCAATGTAGCGTAGGTTATCAAGCTTTCTTT	CASSQCSVGYQAFF
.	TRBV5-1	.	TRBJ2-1	TGCGCCAGCGTCAGGGGCTCCTCGGTCAGCTCCTACAATGAGCAGTTCTTC	CASVRGSSVSSYNEQFF
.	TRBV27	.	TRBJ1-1	TGTGCCAGCAGTTTAGATAGGGGGGCAAACACTGAAGCTTTCTTT	CASSLDRGANTEAFF
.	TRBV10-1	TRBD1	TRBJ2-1	TGCGCCAGACAGGGGGGCTCCTACAATGAGCAGTTCTTC	CARQGGSYNEQFF
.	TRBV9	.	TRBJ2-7	TGTGCCAGCAGCGTAGATGAGGGGACCACCTACGAGCAGTACTTC	CASSVDEGTTYEQYF
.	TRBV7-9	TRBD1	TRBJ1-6	TGTGCCAGCAGCTTGGGACAGAGTAATTCACCCCTCCACTTT	CASSLGQSNSPLHF
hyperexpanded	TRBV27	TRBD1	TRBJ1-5	TGTGCCAGCAGTCCGTCGACAGGGTTTCAGCCCCAGCATTTT	CASSPSTGFQPQHF
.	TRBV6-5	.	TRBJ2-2	TGTGCCATCCGACAGTGGAACACCGGGGAGCTGTTTTTT	CAIRQWNTGELFF
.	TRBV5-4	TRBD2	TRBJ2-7	TGTGCCAGCAGCTTGAGCGGCGGGGGGTGGTACGAGCAGTACTTC	CASSLSGGGWYEQYF
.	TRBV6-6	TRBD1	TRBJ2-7	TGTGCCAGCAGCAGACCGGGACAGCCGATATCCGAGCAGTACTTC	CASSRPGQPISEQYF
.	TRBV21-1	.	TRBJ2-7	TGTGCCAGCAGCAGAAAGGTCAGGGAAACCTACGAGCAGTACTTC	CASSRKVRETYEQYF
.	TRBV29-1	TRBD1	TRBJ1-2	TGCAGCGCATACAGGGGTGGTTTTTTTGGCTACACCTTC	CSAYRGGFFGYTF
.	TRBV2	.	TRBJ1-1	TGTGCCAGCAGTGACGGGGGACGCACTGAAGCTTTCTTT	CASSDGGRTEAFF
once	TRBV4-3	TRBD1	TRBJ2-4	TGCGCCAGCAGCCTAACAGGGGACGCCAAAAACATTCAGTACTTC	CASSLTGDAKNIQYF
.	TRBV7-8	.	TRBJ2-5	TGTGCCAGCAGCCCCCGGACTGGATATAAAGAGACCCAGTACTTC	CASSPRTGYKETQYF
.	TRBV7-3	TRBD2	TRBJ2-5	TGTGCCAGCAGCCCCACTAGCGGGGGCGAGACCCAGTACTTC	CASSPTSGGETQYF
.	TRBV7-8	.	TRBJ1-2	TGTGCCAGCAGCCTCAGGGTGGCCCTCGGTGGCTACACCTTC	CASSLRVALGGYTF
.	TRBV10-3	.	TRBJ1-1	TGTGCCATCAGTGAATGGCCGGGGTCGGAGGGGTACGAAGCTTTCTTT	CAISEWPGSEGYEAFF
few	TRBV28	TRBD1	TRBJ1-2	TGTGCCAGCAGTTGGACAGGGAACTATGGCTACACCTTC	CASSWTGNYGYTF
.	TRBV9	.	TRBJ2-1	TGTGCCAGCAGCGTAGGGACCCGGGCCGATTACAATGAGCAGTTCTTC	CASSVGTRADYNEQFF
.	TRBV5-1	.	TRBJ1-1	TGCGCCAGCAGCTTGGACAGGGACTACACTGAAGCTTTCTTT	CASSLDRDYTEAFF
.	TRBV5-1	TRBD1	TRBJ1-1	TGCGCCAGCAGCTTGGCCCTTCGGACAGGGCAGAACACTGAAGCTTTCTTT	CASSLALRTGQNTEAFF
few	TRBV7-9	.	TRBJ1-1	TGTGCCAGCACCGACCATTATGGGCAGGGCTCATTACGGGAAGCTTTCTTT	CASTDHYGQGSLREAFF
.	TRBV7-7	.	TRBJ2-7	TGTGCCAGCAGCTCGCTGACGGATTACGAGCAGTACTTC	CASSSLTDYEQYF
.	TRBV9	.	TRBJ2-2	TGTGCCAGCAGCGCCGGGGGAGGTACCGGGGAGCTGTTTTTT	CASSAGGGTGELFF
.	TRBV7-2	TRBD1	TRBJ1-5	TGTGCCAGCAGCCGGACAGGGTTAGGAAATCAGCCCCAGCATTTT	CASSRTGLGNQPQHF
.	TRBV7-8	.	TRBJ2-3	TGTGCCAGCAGTTCTAGGGGCCCAGATACGCAGTATTTT	CASSSRGPDTQYF
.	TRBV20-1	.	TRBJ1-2	TGCAGTGCTTCCGGGACAAGGGGCTACACCTTC	CSASGTRGYTF